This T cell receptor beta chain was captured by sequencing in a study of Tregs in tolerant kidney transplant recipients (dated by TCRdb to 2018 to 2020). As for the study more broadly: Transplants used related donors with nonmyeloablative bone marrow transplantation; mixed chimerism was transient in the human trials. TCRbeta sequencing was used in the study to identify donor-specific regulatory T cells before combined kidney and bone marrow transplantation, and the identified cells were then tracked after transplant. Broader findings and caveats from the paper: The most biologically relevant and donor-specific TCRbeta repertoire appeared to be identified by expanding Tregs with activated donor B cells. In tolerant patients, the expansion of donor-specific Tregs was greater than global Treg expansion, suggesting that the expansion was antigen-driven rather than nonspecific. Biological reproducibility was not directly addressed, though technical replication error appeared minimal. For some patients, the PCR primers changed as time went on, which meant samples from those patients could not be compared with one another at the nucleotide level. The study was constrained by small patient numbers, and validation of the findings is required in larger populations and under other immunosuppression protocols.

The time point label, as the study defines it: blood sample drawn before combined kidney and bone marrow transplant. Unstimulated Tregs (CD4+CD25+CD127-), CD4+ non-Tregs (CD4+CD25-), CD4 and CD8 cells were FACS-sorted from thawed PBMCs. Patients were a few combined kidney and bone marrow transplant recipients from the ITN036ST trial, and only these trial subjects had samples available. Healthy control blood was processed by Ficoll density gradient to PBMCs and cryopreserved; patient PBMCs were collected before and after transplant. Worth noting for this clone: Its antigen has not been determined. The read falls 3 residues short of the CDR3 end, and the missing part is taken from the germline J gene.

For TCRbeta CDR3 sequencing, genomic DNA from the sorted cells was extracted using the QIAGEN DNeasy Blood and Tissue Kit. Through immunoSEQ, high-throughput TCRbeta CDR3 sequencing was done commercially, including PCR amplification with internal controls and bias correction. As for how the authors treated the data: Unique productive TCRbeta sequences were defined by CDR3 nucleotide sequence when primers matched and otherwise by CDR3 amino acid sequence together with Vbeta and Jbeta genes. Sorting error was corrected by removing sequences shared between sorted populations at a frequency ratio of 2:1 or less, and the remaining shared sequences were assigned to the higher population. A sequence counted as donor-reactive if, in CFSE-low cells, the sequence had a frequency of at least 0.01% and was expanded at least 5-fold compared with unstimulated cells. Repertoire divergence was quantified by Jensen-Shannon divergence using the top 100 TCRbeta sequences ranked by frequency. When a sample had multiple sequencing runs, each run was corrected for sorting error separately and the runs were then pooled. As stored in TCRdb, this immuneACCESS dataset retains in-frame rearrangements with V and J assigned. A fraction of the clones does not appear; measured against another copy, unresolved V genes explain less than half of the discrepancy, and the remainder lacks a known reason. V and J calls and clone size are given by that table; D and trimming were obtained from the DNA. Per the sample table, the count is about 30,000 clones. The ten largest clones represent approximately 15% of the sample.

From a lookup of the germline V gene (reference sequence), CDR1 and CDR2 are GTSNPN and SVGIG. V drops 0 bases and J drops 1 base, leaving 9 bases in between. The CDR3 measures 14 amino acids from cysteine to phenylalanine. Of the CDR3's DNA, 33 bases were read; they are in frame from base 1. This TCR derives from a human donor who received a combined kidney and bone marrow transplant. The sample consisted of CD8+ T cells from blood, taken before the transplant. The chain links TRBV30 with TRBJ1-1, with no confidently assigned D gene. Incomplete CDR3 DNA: TGTGCCTGGAGTGTACTCCCGGGGAACACTGAA. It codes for CAWSVLPGNTE. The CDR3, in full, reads CAWSVLPGNTEAFF.